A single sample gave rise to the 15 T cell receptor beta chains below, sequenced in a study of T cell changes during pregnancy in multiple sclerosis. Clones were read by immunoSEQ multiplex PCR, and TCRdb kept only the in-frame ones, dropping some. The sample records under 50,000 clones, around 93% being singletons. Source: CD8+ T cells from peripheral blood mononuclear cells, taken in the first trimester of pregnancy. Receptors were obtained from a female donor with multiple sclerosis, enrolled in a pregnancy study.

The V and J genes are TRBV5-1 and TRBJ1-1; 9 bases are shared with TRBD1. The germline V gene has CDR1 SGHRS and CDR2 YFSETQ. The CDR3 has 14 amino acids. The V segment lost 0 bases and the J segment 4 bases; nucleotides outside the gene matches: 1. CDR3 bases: TGCGCCAGCAGCTTGGCGGGACAGGGCACTGAAGCTTTCTTT. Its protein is CASSLAGQGTEAFF.

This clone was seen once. The CDR3 sequence: CASSLVAGGVYNEQFF. As DNA, the CDR3 is TGTGCCAGCAGCTTAGTTGCCGGGGGAGTCTACAATGAGCAGTTCTTC. This sequence joins TRBV7-2 and TRBJ2-1; D perhaps matches TRBD2 (6 bases). V lost 1 base and J 3 bases, leaving 13 bases between the germline ends. In germline, CDR1 is SGHTA, CDR2 FQGNSA. The CDR3 is 16 residues long.

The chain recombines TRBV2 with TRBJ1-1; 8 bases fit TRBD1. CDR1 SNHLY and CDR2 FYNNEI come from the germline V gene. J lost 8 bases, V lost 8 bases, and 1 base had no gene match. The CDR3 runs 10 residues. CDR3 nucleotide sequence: TGTGCCAGCGGGGACAGGGAAGCTTTCTTT. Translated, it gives CASGDREAFF.

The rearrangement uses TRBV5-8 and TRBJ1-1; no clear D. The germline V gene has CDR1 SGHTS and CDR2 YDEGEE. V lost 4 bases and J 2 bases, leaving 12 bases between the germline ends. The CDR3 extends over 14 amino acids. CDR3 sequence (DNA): TGTGCCAGCAGCCCCCCGACACCAAACACTGAAGCTTTCTTT. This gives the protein CASSPPTPNTEAFF.

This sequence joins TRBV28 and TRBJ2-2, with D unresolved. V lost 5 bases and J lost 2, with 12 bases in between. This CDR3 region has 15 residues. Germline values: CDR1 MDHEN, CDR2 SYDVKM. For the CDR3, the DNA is TGTGCCAGCAGTCCTTTAGAGTCTAACACCGGGGAGCTGTTTTTT. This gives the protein CASSPLESNTGELFF.

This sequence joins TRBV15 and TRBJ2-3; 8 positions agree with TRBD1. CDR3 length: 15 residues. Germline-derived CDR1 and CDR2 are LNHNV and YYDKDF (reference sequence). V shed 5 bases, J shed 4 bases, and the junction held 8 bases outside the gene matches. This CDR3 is CATSPFRGQADTQYF. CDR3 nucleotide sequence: TGTGCCACCAGCCCCTTCAGGGGGCAAGCAGATACGCAGTATTTT.

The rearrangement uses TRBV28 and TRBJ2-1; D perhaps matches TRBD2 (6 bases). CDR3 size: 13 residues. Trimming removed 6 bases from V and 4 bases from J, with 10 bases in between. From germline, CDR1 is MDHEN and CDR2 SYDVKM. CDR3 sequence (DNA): TGTGCCAGCAGGATAGCGGATTACAATGAGCAGTTCTTC. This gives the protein CASRIADYNEQFF.

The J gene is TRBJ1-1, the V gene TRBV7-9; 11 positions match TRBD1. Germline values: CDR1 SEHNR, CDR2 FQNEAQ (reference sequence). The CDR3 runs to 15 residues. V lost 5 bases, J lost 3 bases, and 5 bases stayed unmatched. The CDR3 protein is CASSVPGQGDTEAFF. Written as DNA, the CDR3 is TGTGCCAGCAGCGTTCCGGGACAGGGGGACACTGAAGCTTTCTTT.

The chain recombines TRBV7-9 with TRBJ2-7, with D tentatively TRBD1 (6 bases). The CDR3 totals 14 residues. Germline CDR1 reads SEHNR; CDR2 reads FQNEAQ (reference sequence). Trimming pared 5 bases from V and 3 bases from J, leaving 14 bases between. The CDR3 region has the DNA TGTGCCAGCAGCCCGAGGGGCAGGGGCTACGAGCAGTACTTC. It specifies CASSPRGRGYEQYF.

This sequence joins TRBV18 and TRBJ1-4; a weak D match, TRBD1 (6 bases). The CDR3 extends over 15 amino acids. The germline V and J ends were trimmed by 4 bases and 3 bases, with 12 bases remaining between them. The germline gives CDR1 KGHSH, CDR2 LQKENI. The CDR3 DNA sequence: TGTGCCAGCTCACATACAGGGTCGGCTAATGAAAAACTGTTTTTT. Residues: CASSHTGSANEKLFF.

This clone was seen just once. CDR3 residues: CASSTEDRRGYTF. The CDR3 coding sequence is TGTGCCAGTAGTACCGAGGACAGACGGGGCTACACCTTC. V gene TRBV19 combines with J gene TRBJ1-2; D is perhaps TRBD1 (6 bases). Trimming left V 4 bases short and J 8 bases short, with 14 bases between. CDR1 and CDR2 (germline): LNHDA, SQIVND (reference sequence). This CDR3 is 13 amino acids long.

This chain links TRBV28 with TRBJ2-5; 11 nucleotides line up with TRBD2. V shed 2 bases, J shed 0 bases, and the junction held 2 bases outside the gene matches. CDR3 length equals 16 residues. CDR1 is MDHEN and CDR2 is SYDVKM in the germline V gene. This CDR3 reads CASSLGTSGYQETQYF. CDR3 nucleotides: TGTGCCAGCAGTTTAGGGACTAGCGGTTACCAAGAGACCCAGTACTTC.

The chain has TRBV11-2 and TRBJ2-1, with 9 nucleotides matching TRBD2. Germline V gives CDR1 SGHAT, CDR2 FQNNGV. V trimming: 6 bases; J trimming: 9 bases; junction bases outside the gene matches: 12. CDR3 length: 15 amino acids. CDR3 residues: CASRVEAGGPPEQFF. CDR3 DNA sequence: TGTGCCAGCAGGGTCGAGGCGGGAGGGCCCCCTGAGCAGTTCTTC.

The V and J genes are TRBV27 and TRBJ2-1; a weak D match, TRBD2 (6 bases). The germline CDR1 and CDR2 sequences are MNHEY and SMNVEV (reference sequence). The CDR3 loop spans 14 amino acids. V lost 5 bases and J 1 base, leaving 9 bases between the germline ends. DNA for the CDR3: TGTGCCAGCAGTCCCGGACTATCCTACAATGAGCAGTTCTTC. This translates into CASSPGLSYNEQFF.

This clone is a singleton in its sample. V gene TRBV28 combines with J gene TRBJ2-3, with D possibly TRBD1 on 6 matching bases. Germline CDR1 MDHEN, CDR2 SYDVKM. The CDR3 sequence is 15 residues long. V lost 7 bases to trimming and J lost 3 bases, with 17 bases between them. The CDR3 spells CASNPNPDRTDTQYF. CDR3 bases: TGTGCCAGCAACCCTAACCCCGACAGGACAGATACGCAGTATTTT.